The 30 T cell receptor beta chains in this list originate from one sample, sequenced in a study of cytomegalovirus exposure and HLA in healthy donors. Primers for the PCR totalled 60 Vbeta and 13 Jbeta. TCRdb's copy holds only in-frame clones and misses some; the assay was immunoSEQ multiplex PCR. This table has 150,000 to 200,000 clones, around 75% appearing once. The sample consisted of PBMCs. These receptors were collected from a woman aged 45-59 years in good health and CMV-seronegative.

This chain uses TRBV11-2 with TRBJ2-1, with 8 nucleotides matching TRBD1. The ends lost 1 base at V and 3 bases at J; junction bases unmatched: 5. CDR1 and CDR2 (germline): SGHAT, FQNNGV. The CDR3 has 16 residues. CDR3 nucleotides: TGTGCCAGCAGCTTAGGGTCGGACAGGGTCTACAATGAGCAGTTCTTC. Translating it yields CASSLGSDRVYNEQFF.

The CDR3 sequence: CASSSLYWGGNTEAFF. The CDR3 DNA sequence: TGTGCCAGCAGTTCCCTCTATTGGGGGGGGAACACTGAAGCTTTCTTT. The V and J genes are TRBV6-5 and TRBJ1-1; tentative D call: TRBD1 (5 bases). Germline V gives CDR1 MNHEY, CDR2 SVGAGI. V was clipped by 4 bases and J by 1 base, with 16 bases between them. The CDR3 consists of 16 residues.

The chain recombines TRBV7-6 with TRBJ1-6, with unresolved D. This CDR3 spans 14 amino acids. Germline V CDR1 and CDR2: SGHVS, FNYEAQ. V dropped 6 bases and J dropped 3 bases, with 9 bases sitting between them. In DNA, the CDR3 is TGTGCCAGCAGATGGCAGGACTATAATTCACCCCTCCACTTT. Encoded protein: CASRWQDYNSPLHF.

This clone was observed once. The chain combines TRBV28 with TRBJ2-3, with TRBD2 matching over 7 bases. V shed 7 bases and J 13 bases; nucleotides not matched to a gene: 11. Germline lookup yields CDR1 MDHEN and CDR2 SYDVKM. The CDR3 has 12 residues. This CDR3 reads CASNNLAEEEYF. The CDR3 coding sequence is TGTGCCAGCAATAACCTAGCGGAGGAAGAGTATTTT.

The chain is built from TRBV7-2 and TRBJ2-2, with 13 positions matching TRBD2. This CDR3 region has 18 residues. The germline gives CDR1 SGHTA, CDR2 FQGNSA. The junction had 5 bases not matched to a gene; V was cut back by 1 base and J by 3 bases. In nucleotides, the CDR3 is TGTGCCAGCAGCTTAGTACTAGCGGGAGGGCCCGACACCGGGGAGCTGTTTTTT. Translation: CASSLVLAGGPDTGELFF.

This clone was found once. The chain employs TRBV27 and TRBJ1-1; D uncertain. This CDR3 spans 12 amino acids. Per the germline V gene, CDR1 is MNHEY and CDR2 is SMNVEV (reference sequence). V lost 3 bases, J lost 10 bases, and 12 bases lay in between. The CDR3 nucleotides read TGTGCCAGCAGTTTTTGGGGAGAGGTAGCTTTCTTT. This encodes CASSFWGEVAFF.

The V call is TRBV4-1, the J call TRBJ1-2; D is undetermined. Looked up from germline, CDR1 is MGHRA and CDR2 is YSYEKL. The CDR3 runs 15 residues. V dropped 2 bases and J dropped 3 bases, with 13 bases sitting between them. This CDR3 is CASSQPITRDYGYTF. CDR3 DNA: TGCGCCAGCAGCCAACCAATAACACGGGACTATGGCTACACCTTC.

A few counts support this clone. The J gene is TRBJ2-3, the V gene TRBV5-1; the D is unclear. V was clipped by 5 bases and J by 8 bases, with 21 bases between them. CDR1 and CDR2 (germline): SGHRS, YFSETQ. This CDR3 has 15 amino acids. CDR3 region: CASRAGGVLPPTQYF. The CDR3 nucleotides read TGCGCCAGCAGGGCCGGTGGAGTGTTGCCCCCTACGCAGTATTTT.

J is TRBJ1-5 and V is TRBV7-8, with D possibly matching TRBD1 (6 bases). Germline loops: CDR1 SGHVS, CDR2 FQNEAQ. The V end was cut by 1 base, the J end by 6 bases, with 16 bases between. This CDR3 contains 16 residues. CDR3 protein: CASSLEGGGFGQPQHF. The CDR3 bases are TGTGCCAGCAGCTTAGAGGGGGGGGGTTTCGGTCAGCCCCAGCATTTT. Using reference TRBV7-8 and TRBJ1-5 for the parts outside the CDR3, the full variable domain is GAGVSQSPRYKVAKRGQDVALRCDPISGHVSLFWYQQALGQGPEFLTYFQNEAQLDKSGLPSDRFFAERPEGSVSTLKIQRTQQEDSAVYLCASSLEGGGFGQPQHFGDGTRLSIL.

The chain employs TRBV27 and TRBJ2-6; a possible D gene is TRBD1 (6 bases). V dropped 5 bases and J dropped 2 bases, with 10 bases sitting between them. Germline loops: CDR1 MNHEY, CDR2 SMNVEV (reference sequence). The CDR3 is 15 residues long. This chain's CDR3 is CASSVPGAGANVLTF. Here the CDR3 DNA reads TGTGCCAGCAGTGTCCCAGGGGCTGGGGCCAACGTCCTGACTTTC.

This chain connects TRBV6-5 to TRBJ1-2; D remains unclear. V was shortened by 6 bases and J by 0 bases, with 14 bases between the two germline ends. The V gene's germline CDR1 is MNHEY and CDR2 SVGAGI. CDR3 size: 15 residues. The CDR3 region has the DNA TGTGCCAGCAGGCGGGCGGACGGTGCTAACTATGGCTACACCTTC. Translation: CASRRADGANYGYTF.

The chain has TRBV28 and TRBJ1-5; unclear D gene. V lost 1 base and J 3 bases, leaving 4 bases between the germline ends. This CDR3 has 13 residues. In germline, CDR1 is MDHEN, CDR2 SYDVKM. The CDR3 region is CASSLFLNQPQHF. The CDR3 nucleotides read TGTGCCAGCAGTTTATTCCTCAATCAGCCCCAGCATTTT.

For the CDR3, the DNA is TGTGCCAGCAGCCAACAGGGGTTCAGCACAGATACGCAGTATTTT. Its translation: CASSQQGFSTDTQYF. V and J are TRBV5-4 and TRBJ2-3; 7 positions match TRBD1. The CDR3 has 15 amino acids. Trimming cost V 4 bases and J 0 bases; bases outside gene matches: 5. In germline, CDR1 is SGHNT, CDR2 YYREEE (reference sequence).

This clone showed up just a few times. The gene calls are TRBV2 and TRBJ2-4; a possible D gene is TRBD1 (6 bases). The CDR3 extends over 14 amino acids. CDR1 is SNHLY, CDR2 FYNNEI, per germline. V gave up 6 bases and J gave up 0 bases, with 9 bases separating them. The CDR3 is CASRKDRAKNIQYF. The DNA of the CDR3 is TGTGCCAGCAGAAAGGACAGAGCCAAAAACATTCAGTACTTC.

In the case of this clone: Relative to the germline gene, one junction end is altered; a read error may explain this. The J gene is TRBJ2-1, the V gene TRBV5-1; 9 bases match TRBD2. The CDR3 spans 15 residues. The germline V gene has CDR1 SGHRS and CDR2 YFSETQ. CDR3 protein: CANSLEFPGLAEQFF. The CDR3 nucleotides are TGCGCCAACAGCCTGGAATTCCCGGGACTAGCAGAGCAGTTCTTC.

This clone is a singleton in its sample. This chain uses TRBV19 with TRBJ2-7, with 8 bases that match TRBD1. Looked up from germline, CDR1 is LNHDA and CDR2 is SQIVND (reference sequence). CDR3 length equals 18 residues. V was pared by 1 base and J by 1 base, with 12 bases of the junction left unmatched. The CDR3 DNA is TGTGCCAGTAGTATAGTAAGAGGGCCGACAGGGGAGTCCTACGAGCAGTACTTC. Amino acids: CASSIVRGPTGESYEQYF.

The chain is built from TRBV6-5 and TRBJ1-2; D uncertain. This CDR3 comprises 14 residues. V dropped 5 bases and J dropped 4 bases, with 14 bases sitting between them. The V gene's germline CDR1 is MNHEY and CDR2 SVGAGI. The CDR3 protein is CASSDFSAAYGYTF. The CDR3, as DNA: TGTGCCAGCAGTGATTTTTCGGCGGCCTATGGCTACACCTTC.

This chain joins TRBV2 and TRBJ1-3; 8 bases align to TRBD1. This CDR3 has 16 amino acids. Germline V CDR1 and CDR2: SNHLY, FYNNEI. The trim removed 5 bases at V and 0 bases at J, leaving 6 bases unmatched. In nucleotides, the CDR3 is TGTGCCAGCAGTTCACAGGGGGGCATCTCTGGAAACACCATATATTTT. This gives the protein CASSSQGGISGNTIYF.

This clone was counted only a few times. The V and J genes are TRBV2 and TRBJ1-5, with D unclear. The V end lost 1 base, the J end lost 4 bases, and 11 bases lay between the germline ends. This CDR3 has 15 residues. CDR1 is SNHLY and CDR2 is FYNNEI in the germline V gene. The CDR3 here is CASSEGSQTNQPQHF. The CDR3 DNA reads TGTGCCAGCAGTGAAGGGTCCCAGACTAATCAGCCCCAGCATTTT.

CDR3 residues: CASSYSTGPRGTEAFF. The CDR3 DNA follows: TGTGCCAGCAGTTACTCGACCGGGCCCCGGGGCACTGAAGCTTTCTTT. The chain carries TRBV6-5 and TRBJ1-1, with D unclear. Trimming took off 0 bases at V and 4 bases at J, with 15 bases between the two ends. The CDR3 consists of 16 residues. Germline CDR1 reads MNHEY; CDR2 reads SVGAGI.

The chain employs TRBV6-5 and TRBJ1-4; TRBD1 agrees at 7 bases. Looked up from germline, CDR1 is MNHEY and CDR2 is SVGAGI. V dropped 6 bases and J dropped 6; count of bases not matched to a gene: 7. There are 14 residues in the CDR3. In DNA, the CDR3 is TGTGCCAGCAGGAAGACAGGGTCGGATGAAAAACTGTTTTTT. It encodes CASRKTGSDEKLFF.

The chain recombines TRBV14 with TRBJ2-1, with D possibly TRBD1 on 7 matching bases. V was pared by 1 base and J by 15 bases, with 16 bases between. The germline gives CDR1 SGHDN, CDR2 FVKESK. The CDR3 is 13 residues long. The DNA of the CDR3 is TGTGCCAGCAGCCAAGGACAGGGACTTCAAGGGTTCTTC. The encoded protein is CASSQGQGLQGFF.

The chain uses TRBV19 and TRBJ2-2; TRBD2 aligns across 8 bases. Germline CDR1 reads LNHDA; CDR2 reads SQIVND (reference sequence). The CDR3 loop spans 14 amino acids. J gave up 3 bases and V 6 bases, and 3 bases lay outside the gene matches. CDR3 DNA sequence: TGTGCCAGTAGCCTACTAGCGGACACCGGGGAGCTGTTTTTT. Translation gives CASSLLADTGELFF.

This clone appeared a few times. The J gene is TRBJ2-3, the V gene TRBV11-3; unclear D gene. Per the germline V gene, CDR1 is SGHNT and CDR2 is YENEEA. V was shortened by 1 base and J by 2 bases, with 7 bases between the two germline ends. The CDR3 extends over 14 amino acids. The CDR3 reads CASSLAETTDTQYF. The CDR3 DNA follows: TGTGCCAGCAGCTTAGCAGAAACCACAGATACGCAGTATTTT.

This clone was seen once. The rearrangement uses TRBV29-1 and TRBJ1-2, with D perhaps TRBD1 (5 bases). CDR1 is SQVTM, CDR2 ANQGSEA, per germline. The CDR3 is 12 amino acids. Trimming stripped 5 bases from V and 1 base from J, with 8 bases between. Written as DNA, the CDR3 is TGCAGCGTTCGGACAAATAACTATGGCTACACCTTC. Residues: CSVRTNNYGYTF.

This clone was recorded a few times. The chain combines TRBV7-8 with TRBJ2-7, with a possible D match to TRBD1 (5 bases). In germline, CDR1 is SGHVS, CDR2 FQNEAQ. The CDR3 length is 15 residues. Trimming left V 6 bases short and J 3 bases short, with 18 bases between. CDR3 sequence: CASRFSLQDLYEQYF. As DNA, the CDR3 is TGTGCCAGCAGATTCTCGTTACAGGACCTCTACGAGCAGTACTTC.

V usage is TRBV7-3 and J usage is TRBJ1-1, with TRBD1 matching 8 bases. Per germline, CDR1 SGHTA and CDR2 FQGTGA. Trimming removed 5 bases from V and 4 bases from J; junction bases left unmatched: 9. This CDR3 region has 15 residues. The CDR3 reads CASSVAGGVGTEAFF. CDR3 bases: TGTGCCAGCAGCGTAGCAGGGGGCGTCGGCACTGAAGCTTTCTTT.

Notes on this clone: One end of the junction does not line up with germline, which may come from a read error. The genes are TRBV7-9 and TRBJ1-6, with 7 nucleotides matching TRBD1. Germline V CDR1 and CDR2: SEHNR, FQNEAQ (reference sequence). The CDR3 extends over 16 amino acids. As DNA, the CDR3 is TGTTCCAGCAGCTTAATAGGAGGGACAGTCAATTCACCCCTCCACTTT. This sequence encodes CSSSLIGGTVNSPLHF.

The chain is built from TRBV2 and TRBJ1-2, with D possibly matching TRBD1 (5 bases). V was clipped by 6 bases and J by 2 bases, with 10 bases between them. Germline V gene lookup returns CDR1 SNHLY and CDR2 FYNNEI. This CDR3 has 13 residues. The CDR3: CASRTVRNYGYTF. The CDR3 region has the DNA TGTGCCAGCAGGACAGTGAGAAACTATGGCTACACCTTC.

The chain couples TRBV15 to TRBJ2-3, with a weak D call TRBD2 (6 bases). In germline, CDR1 is LNHNV, CDR2 YYDKDF (reference sequence). V was cut by 1 base and J by 0 bases, with 11 bases left in between. This CDR3 is built from 16 residues. The CDR3 here is CATSRVPGSSTDTQYF. For the CDR3, the DNA is TGTGCCACCAGCAGAGTTCCCGGGAGTAGCACAGATACGCAGTATTTT.